This entry features one TCR beta chain sequence. The antigen is unknown. The repertoire was sequenced with immunoSEQ multiplex PCR; TCRdb's copy has only in-frame clones and lacks some. The sample carries roughly 2 million clones, about 95% recorded once. This record comes from a study of shared clonotypes between healthy human individuals. Study findings and constraints: Generation probabilities of non-shared clonotypes were lower (relative to those shared by all four donors).

Germline V gene data show CDR1 as GTSNPN and CDR2 as SVGIG (reference sequence). This CDR3 region has 16 residues. V was cut by 4 bases and J by 7 bases, with 25 bases left in between. The rearrangement uses TRBV30 and TRBJ1-2; D gene uncertain. The sequencing sample was made of naive CD4+ T cells sorted from blood. Subset described: CD45RA+ positively selected. The receptor was derived from a man aged 18-30 years in good health. The CDR3 DNA is TGTGCCTGGACCTGGCGGCAATCTTACCTATTTGGTGGCTACACCTTC. This translates into CAWTWRQSYLFGGYTF.